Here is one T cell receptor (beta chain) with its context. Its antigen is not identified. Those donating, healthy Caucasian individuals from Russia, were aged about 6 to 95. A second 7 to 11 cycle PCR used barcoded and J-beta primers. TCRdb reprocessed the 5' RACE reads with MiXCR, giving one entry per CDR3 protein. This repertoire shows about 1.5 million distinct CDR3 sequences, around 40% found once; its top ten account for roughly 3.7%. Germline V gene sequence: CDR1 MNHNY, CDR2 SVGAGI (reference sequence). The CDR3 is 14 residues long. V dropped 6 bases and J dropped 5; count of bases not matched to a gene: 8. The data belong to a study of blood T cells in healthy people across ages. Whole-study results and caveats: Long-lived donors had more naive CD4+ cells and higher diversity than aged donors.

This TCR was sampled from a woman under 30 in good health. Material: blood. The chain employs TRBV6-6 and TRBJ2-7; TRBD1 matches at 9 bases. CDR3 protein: CASRAQGATHEQYF. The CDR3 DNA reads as TGTGCCAGCAGAGCACAGGGGGCAACCCACGAGCAGTACTTC.